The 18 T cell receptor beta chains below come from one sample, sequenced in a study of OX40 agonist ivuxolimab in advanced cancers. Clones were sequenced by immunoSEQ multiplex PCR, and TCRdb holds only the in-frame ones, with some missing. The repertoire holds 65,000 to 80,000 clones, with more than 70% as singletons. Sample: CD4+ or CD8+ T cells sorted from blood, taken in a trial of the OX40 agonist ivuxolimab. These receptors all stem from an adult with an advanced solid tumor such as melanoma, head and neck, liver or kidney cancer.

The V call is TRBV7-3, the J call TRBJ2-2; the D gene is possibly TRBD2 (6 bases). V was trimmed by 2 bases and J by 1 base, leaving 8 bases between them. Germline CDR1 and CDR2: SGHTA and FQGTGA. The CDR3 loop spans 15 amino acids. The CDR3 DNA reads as TGTGCCAGCAGCTTATCGGGAGAGAACACCGGGGAGCTGTTTTTT. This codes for CASSLSGENTGELFF.

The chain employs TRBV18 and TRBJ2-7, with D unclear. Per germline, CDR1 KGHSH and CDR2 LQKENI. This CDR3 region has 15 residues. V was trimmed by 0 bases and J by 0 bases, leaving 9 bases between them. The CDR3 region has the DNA TGTGCCAGCTCACCACCGAAAGGGATCTCCTACGAGCAGTACTTC. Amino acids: CASSPPKGISYEQYF.

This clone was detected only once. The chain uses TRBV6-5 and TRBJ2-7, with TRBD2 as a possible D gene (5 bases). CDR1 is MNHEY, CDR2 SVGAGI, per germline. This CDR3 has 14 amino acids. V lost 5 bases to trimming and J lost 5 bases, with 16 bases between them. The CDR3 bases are TGTGCCAGCAGTCAAGAAACTAGAATCCACGAGCAGTACTTC. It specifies CASSQETRIHEQYF.

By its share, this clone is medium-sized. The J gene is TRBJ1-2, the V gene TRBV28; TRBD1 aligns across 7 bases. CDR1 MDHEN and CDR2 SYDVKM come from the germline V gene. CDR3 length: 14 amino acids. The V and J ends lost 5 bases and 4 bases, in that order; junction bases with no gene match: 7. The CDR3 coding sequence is TGTGCCAGCAGTACAGGGGCGCTCAGCTATGGCTACACCTTC. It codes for CASSTGALSYGYTF.

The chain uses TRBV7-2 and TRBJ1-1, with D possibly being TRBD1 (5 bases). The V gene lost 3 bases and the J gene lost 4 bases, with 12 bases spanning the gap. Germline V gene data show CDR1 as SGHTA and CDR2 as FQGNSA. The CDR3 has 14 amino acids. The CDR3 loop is CASSFKIGTTEAFF. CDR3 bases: TGTGCCAGCAGCTTCAAAATTGGGACCACTGAAGCTTTCTTT.

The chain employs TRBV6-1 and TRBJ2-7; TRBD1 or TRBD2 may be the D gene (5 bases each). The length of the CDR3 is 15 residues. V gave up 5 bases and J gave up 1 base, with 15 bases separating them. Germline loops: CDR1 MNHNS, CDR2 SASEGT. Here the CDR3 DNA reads TGTGCCAGCAGTTGGGACCCTTCCCCTTCCTACGAGCAGTACTTC. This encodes CASSWDPSPSYEQYF.

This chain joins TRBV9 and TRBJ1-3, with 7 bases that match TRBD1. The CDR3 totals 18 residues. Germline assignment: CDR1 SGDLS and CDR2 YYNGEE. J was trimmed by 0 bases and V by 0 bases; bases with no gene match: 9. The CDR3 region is CASSVDSATGYSGNTIYF. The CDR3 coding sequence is TGTGCCAGCAGCGTAGATAGTGCGACAGGGTACTCTGGAAACACCATATATTTT.

The CDR3 protein is CASSLAGASGNTIYF. DNA for the CDR3: TGTGCCAGCAGCTTGGCCGGCGCCTCTGGAAACACCATATATTTT. This chain connects TRBV5-5 to TRBJ1-3; unclear D gene. CDR1 SGHKS and CDR2 YYEKEE come from the germline V gene (reference sequence). V was shortened by 0 bases and J by 0 bases, with 7 bases between the two germline ends. This CDR3 contains 15 residues. The variable domain in full, completed from reference TRBV5-5 and TRBJ1-3, reads DAGVTQSPTHLIKTRGQQVTLRCSPISGHKSVSWYQQVLGQGPQFIFQYYEKEERGRGNFPDRFSARQFPNYSSELNVNALLLGDSALYLCASSLAGASGNTIYFGEGSWLTVV.

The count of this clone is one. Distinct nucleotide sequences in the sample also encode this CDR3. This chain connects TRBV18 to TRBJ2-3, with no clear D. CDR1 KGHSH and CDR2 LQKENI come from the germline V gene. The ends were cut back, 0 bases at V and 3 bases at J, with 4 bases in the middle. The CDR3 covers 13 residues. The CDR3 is CASSPPGTDTQYF. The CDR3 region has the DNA TGTGCCAGCTCACCACCAGGGACAGATACGCAGTATTTT. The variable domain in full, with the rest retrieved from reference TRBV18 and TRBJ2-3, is NAGVMQNPRHLVRRRGQEARLRCSPMKGHSHVYWYRQLPEEGLKFMVYLQKENIIDESGMPKERFSAEFPKEGPSILRIQQVVRGDSAAYFCASSPPGTDTQYFGPGTRLTVL.

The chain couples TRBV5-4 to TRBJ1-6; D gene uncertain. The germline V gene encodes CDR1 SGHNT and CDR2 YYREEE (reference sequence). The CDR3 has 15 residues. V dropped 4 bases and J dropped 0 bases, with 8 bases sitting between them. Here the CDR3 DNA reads TGTGCCAGCAGCCAAGGGAGCTCCTATAATTCACCCCTCCACTTT. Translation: CASSQGSSYNSPLHF.

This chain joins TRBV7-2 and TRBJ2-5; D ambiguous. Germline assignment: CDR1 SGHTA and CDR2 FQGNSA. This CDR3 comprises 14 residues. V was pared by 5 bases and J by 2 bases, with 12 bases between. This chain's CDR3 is CASSPLTLQETQYF. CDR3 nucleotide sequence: TGTGCCAGCAGCCCATTGACACTACAAGAGACCCAGTACTTC.

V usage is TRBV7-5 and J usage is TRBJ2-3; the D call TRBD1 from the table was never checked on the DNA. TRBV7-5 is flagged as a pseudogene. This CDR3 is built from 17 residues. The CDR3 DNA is TGTGCCAGAAGCTTAGATCTCGAACACCTGAGCACAGATACGCAGTATTTT. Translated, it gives CARSLDLEHLSTDTQYF.

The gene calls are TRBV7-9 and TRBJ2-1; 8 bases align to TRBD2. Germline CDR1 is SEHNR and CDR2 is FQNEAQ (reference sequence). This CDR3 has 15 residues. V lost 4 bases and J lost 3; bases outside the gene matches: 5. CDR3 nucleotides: TGTGCCAGCAGCTACGTACTAGCGGACTACAATGAGCAGTTCTTC. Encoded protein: CASSYVLADYNEQFF. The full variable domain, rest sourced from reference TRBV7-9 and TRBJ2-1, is DTGVSQNPRHKITKRGQNVTFRCDPISEHNRLYWYRQTLGQGPEFLTYFQNEAQLEKSRLLSDRFSAERPKGSFSTLEIQRTEQGDSAMYLCASSYVLADYNEQFFGPGTRLTVL.

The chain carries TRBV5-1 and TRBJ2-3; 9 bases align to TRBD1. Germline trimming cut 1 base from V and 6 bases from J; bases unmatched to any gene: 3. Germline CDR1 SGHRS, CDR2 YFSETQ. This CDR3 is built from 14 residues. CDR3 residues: CASSLTGTGDTQYF. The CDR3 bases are TGCGCCAGCAGCTTGACTGGGACAGGGGATACGCAGTATTTT.

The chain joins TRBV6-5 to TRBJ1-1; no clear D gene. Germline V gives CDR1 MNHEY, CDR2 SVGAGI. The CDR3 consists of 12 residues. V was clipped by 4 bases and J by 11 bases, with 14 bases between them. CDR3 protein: CASSSKGFRAFF. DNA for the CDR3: TGTGCCAGCAGTTCGAAAGGGTTTCGGGCTTTCTTT.

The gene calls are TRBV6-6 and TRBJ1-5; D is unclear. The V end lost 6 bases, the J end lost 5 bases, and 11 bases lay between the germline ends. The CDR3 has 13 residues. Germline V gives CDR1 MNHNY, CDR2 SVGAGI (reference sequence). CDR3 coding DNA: TGTGCCAGCAGATACGTAACTTATCAGCCCCAGCATTTT. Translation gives CASRYVTYQPQHF.

The CDR3 sequence: CASTVVGDRDTEAFF. CDR3 in DNA: TGTGCCAGTACAGTGGTTGGGGATCGGGATACTGAAGCTTTCTTT. This chain joins TRBV19 and TRBJ1-1; D is unresolved. CDR3 length: 15 amino acids. Trimming took 7 bases from V and 5 from J, leaving 20 bases between them. The germline V gene encodes CDR1 LNHDA and CDR2 SQIVND (reference sequence).

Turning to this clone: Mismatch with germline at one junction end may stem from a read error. The CDR3: CATSRGVRDRFF. CDR3 coding DNA: TGTGCCACCAGCAGAGGGGTCAGGGATCGATTTTTC. The rearrangement uses TRBV15 and TRBJ1-2, with D possibly matching TRBD1 (5 bases). In germline, CDR1 is LNHNV, CDR2 YYDKDF (reference sequence). The CDR3 runs 12 residues.